Following are 2 T cell receptor beta chains from one sample sequenced in a study of T cells in Graves' hyperthyroidism and ophthalmopathy. Amplified TCR beta CDR3 regions derived from RNA transcripts. Researchers ran a first-round RT-PCR on the TCR CDR3 using the HTBI primer set. TCRdb recomputed calls from the multiplex PCR reads with MiXCR, one row per CDR3 protein. Of roughly 740,000 distinct CDR3 sequences listed, about 16% were seen once; the top ten hold under 10%. Sequencing used blood. The receptor source for this set is a man younger than 35 with Graves' hyperthyroidism.

The table lists this clonotype with many counts. The chain couples TRBV3-1 to TRBJ2-1, with 7 bases that match TRBD2. The germline V gene encodes CDR1 LGHDT and CDR2 YNNKEL (reference sequence). The CDR3 extends over 15 amino acids. After removal of 1 base from V and 10 bases from J, the junction contained 10 bases not matched to a gene. CDR3 region: CASSQGGRGLVEQFF. CDR3 coding DNA: TGTGCCAGCAGCCAAGGGGGGAGGGGCTTGGTGGAGCAGTTCTTC.

A few counts support this clonotype. CDR3 nucleotide sequence: TGTGCCAGCAGTTTCGGGGCAGGGAGCCAGCCCCAGCATTTT. It is translated as CASSFGAGSQPQHF. The J gene is TRBJ1-5, the V gene TRBV27; maybe TRBD1 (5 bases). V was shortened by 3 bases and J by 7 bases, with 13 bases between the two germline ends. Germline CDR1 and CDR2: MNHEY and SMNVEV (reference sequence). CDR3 length: 14 residues.